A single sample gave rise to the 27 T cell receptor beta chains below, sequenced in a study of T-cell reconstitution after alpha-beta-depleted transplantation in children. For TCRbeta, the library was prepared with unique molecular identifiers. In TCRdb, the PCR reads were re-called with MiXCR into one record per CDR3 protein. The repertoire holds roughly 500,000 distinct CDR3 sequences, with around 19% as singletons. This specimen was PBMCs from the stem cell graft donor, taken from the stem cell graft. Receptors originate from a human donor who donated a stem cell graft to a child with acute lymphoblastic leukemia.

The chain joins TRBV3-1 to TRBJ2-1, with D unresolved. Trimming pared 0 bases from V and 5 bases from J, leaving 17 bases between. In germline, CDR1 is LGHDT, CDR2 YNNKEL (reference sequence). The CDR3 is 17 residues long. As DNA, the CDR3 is TGTGCCAGCAGCCAAGATCTCGGTTACGGGCTACACAATGAGCAGTTCTTC. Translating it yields CASSQDLGYGLHNEQFF.

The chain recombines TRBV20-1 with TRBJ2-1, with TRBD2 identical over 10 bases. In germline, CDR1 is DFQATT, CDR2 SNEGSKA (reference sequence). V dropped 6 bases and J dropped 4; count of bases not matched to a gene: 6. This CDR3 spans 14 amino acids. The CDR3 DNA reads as TGCAGTGCCCAACTAGCGGGGTATTACAATGAGCAGTTCTTC. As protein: CSAQLAGYYNEQFF.

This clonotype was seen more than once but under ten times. In DNA form, the CDR3 reads TGTGCCAGCAGCCAAGTCGGGCAGGGCAACACAGATACGCAGTATTTT. It translates to CASSQVGQGNTDTQYF. This chain uses TRBV4-2 with TRBJ2-3, with a weak D call TRBD1 (5 bases). The ends were cut back, 1 base at V and 2 bases at J, with 13 bases in the middle. The CDR3 sequence is 16 residues long. Germline V gene lookup returns CDR1 LGHNA and CDR2 YNFKEQ.

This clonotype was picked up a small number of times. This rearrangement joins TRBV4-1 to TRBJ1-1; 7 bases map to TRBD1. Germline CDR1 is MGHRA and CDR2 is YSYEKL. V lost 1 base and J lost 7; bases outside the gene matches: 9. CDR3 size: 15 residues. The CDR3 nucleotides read TGCGCCAGCAGCCAAGTCCCTCGGGACAGAAGTGAAGCTTTCTTT. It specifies CASSQVPRDRSEAFF.

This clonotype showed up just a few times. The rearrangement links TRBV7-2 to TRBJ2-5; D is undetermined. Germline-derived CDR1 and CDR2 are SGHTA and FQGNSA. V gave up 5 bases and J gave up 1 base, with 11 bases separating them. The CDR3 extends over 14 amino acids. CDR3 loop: CASSPTYFQETQYF. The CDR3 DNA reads TGTGCCAGCAGCCCAACCTACTTCCAAGAGACCCAGTACTTC.

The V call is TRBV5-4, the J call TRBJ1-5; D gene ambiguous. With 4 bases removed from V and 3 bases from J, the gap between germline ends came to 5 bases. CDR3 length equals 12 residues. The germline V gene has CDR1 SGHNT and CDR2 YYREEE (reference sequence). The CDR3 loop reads CASSGNNQPQHF. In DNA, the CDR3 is TGTGCCAGCAGCGGAAACAATCAGCCCCAGCATTTT.

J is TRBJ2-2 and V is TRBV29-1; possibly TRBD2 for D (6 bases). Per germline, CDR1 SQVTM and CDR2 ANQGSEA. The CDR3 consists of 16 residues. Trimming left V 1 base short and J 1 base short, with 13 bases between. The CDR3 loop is CSVEGDLRENTGELFF. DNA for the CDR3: TGCAGCGTTGAAGGGGACTTGAGGGAGAACACCGGGGAGCTGTTTTTT.

Here the CDR3 reads CSAAEQPELEQYF. As DNA, the CDR3 is TGCAGTGCGGCGGAACAGCCGGAGCTCGAGCAGTACTTC. V gene TRBV20-1 combines with J gene TRBJ2-7; D not certain. Per germline, CDR1 DFQATT and CDR2 SNEGSKA (reference sequence). V lost 6 bases, J lost 6 bases, and 18 bases lay in between. The CDR3 is made up of 13 amino acids.

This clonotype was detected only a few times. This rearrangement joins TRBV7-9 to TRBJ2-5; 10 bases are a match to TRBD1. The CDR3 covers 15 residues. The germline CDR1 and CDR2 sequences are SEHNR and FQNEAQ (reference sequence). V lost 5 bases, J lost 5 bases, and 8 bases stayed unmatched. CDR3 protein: CASSTPPGQGETQYF. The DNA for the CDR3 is TGTGCCAGCAGCACGCCTCCGGGACAGGGGGAGACCCAGTACTTC.

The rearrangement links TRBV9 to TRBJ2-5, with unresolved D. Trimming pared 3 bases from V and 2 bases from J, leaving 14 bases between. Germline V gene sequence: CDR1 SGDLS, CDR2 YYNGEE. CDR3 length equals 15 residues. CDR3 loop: CASSADGTGQETQYF. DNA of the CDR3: TGTGCCAGCAGCGCCGACGGAACCGGACAAGAGACCCAGTACTTC. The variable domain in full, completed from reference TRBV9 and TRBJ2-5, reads DSGVTQTPKHLITATGQRVTLRCSPRSGDLSVYWYQQSLDQGLQFLIQYYNGEERAKGNILERFSAQQFPDLHSELNLSSLELGDSALYFCASSADGTGQETQYFGPGTRLLVL.

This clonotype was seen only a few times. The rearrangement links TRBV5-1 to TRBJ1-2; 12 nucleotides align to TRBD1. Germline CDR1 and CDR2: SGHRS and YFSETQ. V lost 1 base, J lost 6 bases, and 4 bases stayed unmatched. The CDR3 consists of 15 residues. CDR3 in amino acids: CASSLIGTGGDGYTF. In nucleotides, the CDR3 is TGCGCCAGCAGCTTGATAGGGACAGGGGGCGATGGCTACACCTTC.

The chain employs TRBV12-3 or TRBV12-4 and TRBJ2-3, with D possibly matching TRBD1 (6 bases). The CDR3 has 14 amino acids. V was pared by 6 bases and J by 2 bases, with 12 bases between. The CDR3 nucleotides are TGTGCCAGCAGCTATACAGGGTTCACAGATACGCAGTATTTT. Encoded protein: CASSYTGFTDTQYF.

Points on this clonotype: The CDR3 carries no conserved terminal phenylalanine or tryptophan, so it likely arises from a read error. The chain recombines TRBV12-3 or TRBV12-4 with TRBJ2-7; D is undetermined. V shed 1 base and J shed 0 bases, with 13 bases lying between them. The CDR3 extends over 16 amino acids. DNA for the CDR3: TGTGCCAGCAGTTTAGGACTCCGGACGGGCTCCTACGAGCAGTACTTG. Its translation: CASSLGLRTGSYEQYL.

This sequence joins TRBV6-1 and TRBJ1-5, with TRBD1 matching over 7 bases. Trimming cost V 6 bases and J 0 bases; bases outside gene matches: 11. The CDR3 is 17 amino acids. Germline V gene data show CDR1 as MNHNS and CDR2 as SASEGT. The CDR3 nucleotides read TGTGCCAGCAGCCGGACAGGACCCATCGATAGCAATCAGCCCCAGCATTTT. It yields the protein CASSRTGPIDSNQPQHF.

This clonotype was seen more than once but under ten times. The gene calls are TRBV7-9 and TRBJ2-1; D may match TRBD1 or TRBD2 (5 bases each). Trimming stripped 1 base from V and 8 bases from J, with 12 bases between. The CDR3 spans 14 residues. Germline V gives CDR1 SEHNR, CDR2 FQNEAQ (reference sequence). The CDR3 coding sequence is TGTGCCAGCAGCTTAGTTAATAGGGACGATGAGCAGTTCTTC. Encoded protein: CASSLVNRDDEQFF.

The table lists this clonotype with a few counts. CDR3 in amino acids: CASSKDSGRLGELFF. The CDR3 DNA reads as TGTGCCAGCAGCAAAGATAGCGGGAGGCTCGGGGAGCTGTTTTTT. The chain uses TRBV21-1 and TRBJ2-2; the D call TRBD2 from the table was never checked on the DNA. TRBV21-1 is flagged as a pseudogene. The CDR3 totals 15 residues.

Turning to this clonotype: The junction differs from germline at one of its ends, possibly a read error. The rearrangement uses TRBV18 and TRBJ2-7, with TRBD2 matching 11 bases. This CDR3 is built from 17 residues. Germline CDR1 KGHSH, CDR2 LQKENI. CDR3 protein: CATSPYLAGGLGYEQYF. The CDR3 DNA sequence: TGTGCCACCTCACCCTATTTAGCGGGAGGGCTTGGCTACGAGCAGTACTTC.

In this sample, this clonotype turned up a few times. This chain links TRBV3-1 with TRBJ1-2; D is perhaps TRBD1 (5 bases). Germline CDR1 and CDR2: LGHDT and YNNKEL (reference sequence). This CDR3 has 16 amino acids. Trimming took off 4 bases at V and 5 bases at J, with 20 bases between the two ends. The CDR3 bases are TGTGCCAGCAGCCCCACAACGGGTGGGACCTCTTATGGCTACACCTTC. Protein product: CASSPTTGGTSYGYTF.

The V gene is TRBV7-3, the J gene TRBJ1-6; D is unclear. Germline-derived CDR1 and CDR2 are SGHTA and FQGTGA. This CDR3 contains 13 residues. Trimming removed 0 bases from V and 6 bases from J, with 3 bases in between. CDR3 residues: CASSLTSNSPLHF. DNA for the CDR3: TGTGCCAGCAGCTTAACCAGTAATTCACCCCTCCACTTT.

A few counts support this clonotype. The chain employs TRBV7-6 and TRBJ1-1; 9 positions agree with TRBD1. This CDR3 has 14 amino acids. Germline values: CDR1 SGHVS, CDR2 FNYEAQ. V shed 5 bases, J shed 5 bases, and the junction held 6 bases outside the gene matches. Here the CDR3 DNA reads TGTGCCAGCAGCGGTTGGACAGGGGAAACTGAAGCTTTCTTT. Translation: CASSGWTGETEAFF.

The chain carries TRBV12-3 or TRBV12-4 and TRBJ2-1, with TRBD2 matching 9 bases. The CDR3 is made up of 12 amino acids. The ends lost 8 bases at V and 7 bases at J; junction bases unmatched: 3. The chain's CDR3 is CASLAGVNEQFF. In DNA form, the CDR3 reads TGTGCCAGCTTAGCGGGGGTAAATGAGCAGTTCTTC.

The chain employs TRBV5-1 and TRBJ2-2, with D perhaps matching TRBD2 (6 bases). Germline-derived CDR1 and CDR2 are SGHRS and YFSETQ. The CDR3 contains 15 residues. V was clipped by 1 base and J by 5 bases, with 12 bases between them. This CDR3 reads CASSLWEETTGELFF. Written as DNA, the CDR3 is TGCGCCAGCAGCTTGTGGGAGGAAACAACCGGGGAGCTGTTTTTT.

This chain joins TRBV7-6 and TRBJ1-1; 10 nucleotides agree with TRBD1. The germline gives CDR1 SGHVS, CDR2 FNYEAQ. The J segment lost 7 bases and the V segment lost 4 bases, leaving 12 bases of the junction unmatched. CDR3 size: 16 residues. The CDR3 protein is CASSSSMGTGVVEAFF. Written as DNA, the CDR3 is TGTGCCAGCAGCTCCTCAATGGGGACAGGGGTTGTTGAAGCTTTCTTT.

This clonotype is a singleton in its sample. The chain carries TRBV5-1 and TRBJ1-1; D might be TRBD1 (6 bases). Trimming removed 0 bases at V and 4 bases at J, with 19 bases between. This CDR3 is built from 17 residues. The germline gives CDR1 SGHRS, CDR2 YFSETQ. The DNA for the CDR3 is TGCGCCAGCAGCTTGGGGACCCTACAGGGAGTGGCCACTGAAGCTTTCTTT. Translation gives CASSLGTLQGVATEAFF.

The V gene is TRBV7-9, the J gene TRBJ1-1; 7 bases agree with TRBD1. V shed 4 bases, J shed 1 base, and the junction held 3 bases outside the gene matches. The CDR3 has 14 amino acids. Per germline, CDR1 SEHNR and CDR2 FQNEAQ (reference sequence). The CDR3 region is CASSSGQKNTEAFF. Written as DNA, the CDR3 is TGTGCCAGCAGCTCGGGACAGAAGAACACTGAAGCTTTCTTT. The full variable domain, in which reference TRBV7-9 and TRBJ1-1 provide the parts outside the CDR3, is DTGVSQNPRHKITKRGQNVTFRCDPISEHNRLYWYRQTLGQGPEFLTYFQNEAQLEKSRLLSDRFSAERPKGSFSTLEIQRTEQGDSAMYLCASSSGQKNTEAFFGQGTRLTVV.

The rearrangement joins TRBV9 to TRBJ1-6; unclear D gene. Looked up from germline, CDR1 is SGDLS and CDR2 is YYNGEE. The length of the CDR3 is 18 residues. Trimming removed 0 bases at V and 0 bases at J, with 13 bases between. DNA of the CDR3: TGTGCCAGCAGCGTAGGCGTACTTTCAAGCTCCTATAATTCACCCCTCCACTTT. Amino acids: CASSVGVLSSSYNSPLHF.

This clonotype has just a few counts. The CDR3 DNA sequence: TGTGCAACAGGGTCCGGGAATCAGCCCCAGCATTTT. It yields the protein CATGSGNQPQHF. The chain carries TRBV19 and TRBJ1-5, with D possibly matching TRBD1 (6 bases). Per the germline V gene, CDR1 is LNHDA and CDR2 is SQIVND (reference sequence). CDR3 length equals 12 residues.